These 13 T cell receptor beta chains originate from one sample sequenced in a study of control samples from healthy donors and cancer patients (dated by TCRdb to 2018 to 2021). Library generation was performed with the immunoSEQ multiplex PCR assay. TCRdb stores this immuneACCESS table with in-frame sequences only. Part of the clones is absent; in the studies checked, under half of the shortfall reflects unresolved V genes, and no reason is known for the rest. In all, the sample holds about 130,000 clones, and about 88% of those were seen once. The leading ten clones occupy about 3.4% of the sample. The sample was blood. Source of these receptors: a man aged 45-60 years in good health.

CDR3 protein: CASLEGSNTGNTIYF. The CDR3 nucleotides read TGTGCCAGCTTGGAGGGCAGTAATACTGGAAACACCATATATTTT. This chain uses TRBV28 with TRBJ1-3, with no clear D. This CDR3 has 15 amino acids. The V end was cut by 8 bases, the J end by 2 bases, with 16 bases between. Germline V lookup: CDR1 MDHEN, CDR2 SYDVKM.

The rearrangement uses TRBV11-2 and TRBJ1-6; maybe TRBD1 (6 bases). V was pared by 1 base and J by 3 bases, with 13 bases between. The CDR3 runs to 17 residues. The germline V gene has CDR1 SGHAT and CDR2 FQNNGV. The CDR3 here is CASSLADGGVYNSPLHF. CDR3 sequence (DNA): TGTGCCAGCAGCTTAGCCGATGGGGGCGTCTATAATTCACCCCTCCACTTT.

The rearrangement links TRBV30 to TRBJ2-5; 8 bases fit TRBD2. Trimming removed 0 bases from V and 2 bases from J; junction bases left unmatched: 5. This CDR3 is built from 15 residues. Germline CDR1 GTSNPN, CDR2 SVGIG (reference sequence). CDR3 loop: CAWSVSGGLQETQYF. The CDR3 DNA sequence: TGTGCCTGGAGTGTGAGCGGGGGCCTACAAGAGACCCAGTACTTC. Supplemented by reference TRBV30 and TRBJ2-5, the full variable domain reads SQTIHQWPATLVQPVGSPLSLECTVEGTSNPNLYWYRQAAGRGLQLLFYSVGIGQISSEVPQNLSASRPQDRQFILSSKKLLLSDSGFYLCAWSVSGGLQETQYFGPGTRLLVL.

V gene TRBV5-1 combines with J gene TRBJ2-5; 7 bases are shared with TRBD2. The CDR3 totals 15 residues. Germline-derived CDR1 and CDR2 are SGHRS and YFSETQ. V lost 4 bases, J lost 3 bases, and 9 bases stayed unmatched. CDR3 nucleotide sequence: TGCGCCAGCAGCCAGTTCGGGGGGAAGGAAGAGACCCAGTACTTC. Translating gives CASSQFGGKEETQYF.

The rearrangement joins TRBV28 to TRBJ1-2, with D possibly TRBD1 on 5 matching bases. Per the germline V gene, CDR1 is MDHEN and CDR2 is SYDVKM. Trimming removed 1 base from V and 4 bases from J, with 10 bases in between. There are 14 residues in the CDR3. Here the CDR3 DNA reads TGTGCCAGCAGTTTATCAGGGTGGGGCTATGGCTACACCTTC. Translated, it gives CASSLSGWGYGYTF.

The chain joins TRBV18 to TRBJ2-7; D not certain. Between the trimmed V and J ends, which lost 2 bases and 3 bases, there was a span of 14 bases. CDR3 length equals 15 residues. The V gene's germline CDR1 is KGHSH and CDR2 LQKENI. CDR3 sequence: CASSPTTNHGYEQYF. In nucleotides, the CDR3 is TGTGCCAGCTCACCAACGACAAATCACGGCTACGAGCAGTACTTC.

This sequence joins TRBV19 and TRBJ2-3; 12 nucleotides agree with TRBD2. CDR1 and CDR2 (germline): LNHDA, SQIVND (reference sequence). The junction had 10 bases not matched to a gene; V was cut back by 6 bases and J by 6 bases. The CDR3 covers 16 residues. CDR3 region: CASSRERLAGGDTQYF. CDR3 in DNA: TGTGCCAGTAGCAGGGAGAGGCTAGCGGGGGGGGATACGCAGTATTTT. Supplemented by reference TRBV19 and TRBJ2-3, the full variable domain reads DGGITQSPKYLFRKEGQNVTLSCEQNLNHDAMYWYRQDPGQGLRLIYYSQIVNDFQKGDIAEGYSVSREKKESFPLTVTSAQKNPTAFYLCASSRERLAGGDTQYFGPGTRLTVL.

The rearrangement joins TRBV6-5 to TRBJ1-2; maybe TRBD1 (5 bases). This CDR3 region has 14 residues. The germline V gene has CDR1 MNHEY and CDR2 SVGAGI. V was shortened by 0 bases and J by 8 bases, with 13 bases between the two germline ends. The CDR3 DNA follows: TGTGCCAGCAGTTACTCGGGGGAGGGACGGGGCTACACCTTC. It is translated as CASSYSGEGRGYTF.

This clone was seen once. The chain employs TRBV28 and TRBJ2-7; D might be TRBD1 or TRBD2, each matching 5 bases. There are 14 residues in the CDR3. The germline V and J ends were trimmed by 8 bases and 0 bases, with 14 bases remaining between them. Germline CDR1 and CDR2: MDHEN and SYDVKM. The CDR3 DNA reads TGTGCCAGCCTCTCGGGGCAGGCCTCCTACGAGCAGTACTTC. Translation gives CASLSGQASYEQYF.

The genes are TRBV6-1 and TRBJ1-5; unclear D gene. The CDR3 sequence is 16 residues long. Trimming took 4 bases from V and 5 from J, leaving 18 bases between them. Germline CDR1 and CDR2: MNHNS and SASEGT. This CDR3 reads CASSVPPPGPDQPQHF. The CDR3 region has the DNA TGTGCCAGCAGTGTCCCTCCACCAGGACCTGATCAGCCCCAGCATTTT.

The chain uses TRBV5-1 and TRBJ1-4; D is uncertain. Trimming shortened V by 0 bases and J by 4 bases, and 7 bases separated the two germline ends. CDR1 and CDR2 (germline): SGHRS, YFSETQ. The CDR3 is made up of 14 amino acids. CDR3 sequence reads: CASSLGGSNEKLFF. For the CDR3, the DNA is TGCGCCAGCAGCTTGGGGGGTAGTAATGAAAAACTGTTTTTT.

The chain links TRBV5-6 to TRBJ2-7; no reliable D call. The germline gives CDR1 SGHDT, CDR2 YYEEEE. The CDR3 runs 14 residues. V was pared by 2 bases and J by 0 bases, with 9 bases between. As DNA, the CDR3 is TGTGCCAGCAGCTTCATCGCAGGCTCCTACGAGCAGTACTTC. Translating gives CASSFIAGSYEQYF. Based on the CDR3 plus reference TRBV5-6 and TRBJ2-7, the full variable domain is DAGVTQSPTHLIKTRGQQVTLRCSPKSGHDTVSWYQQALGQGPQFIFQYYEEEERQRGNFPDRFSGHQFPNYSSELNVNALLLGDSALYLCASSFIAGSYEQYFGPGTRLTVT.

J is TRBJ2-1 and V is TRBV10-3; D is tentatively TRBD1 or TRBD2 (5 bases each). CDR3 size: 14 residues. With 3 bases removed from V and 8 bases from J, the gap between germline ends came to 14 bases. Germline V gene sequence: CDR1 ENHRY, CDR2 SYGVKD. This CDR3 is CAISERGEGYEQFF. In DNA form, the CDR3 reads TGTGCCATCAGTGAACGGGGCGAGGGGTATGAGCAGTTCTTC.